The entry that follows covers one TCR beta chain sequence. The source of the sample is a study of technical replicates of blood from a few donors. TCRdb keeps only in-frame clones here, not all; method: immunoSEQ multiplex PCR. The sample shows tens of thousands of clones, about 95% of them seen only once. Germline V gene sequence: CDR1 GTSNPN, CDR2 SVGIG (reference sequence). The CDR3 is 15 residues long. The V gene lost 2 bases and the J gene lost 0 bases, with 10 bases spanning the gap. V and J are TRBV30 and TRBJ2-2; perhaps TRBD2 as D (6 bases). Source material: T cells isolated from PBMCs. This clonotype was sampled from a human donor in good health. CDR3 bases: TGTGCCTGGAGTTGGGGGACTTCGAACACCGGGGAGCTGTTTTTT. This encodes CAWSWGTSNTGELFF.